This section outlines one T cell receptor (beta chain) sequence together with its context. PCR amplification relied on 60 Vbeta primers (plus 13 Jbeta primers). Here immunoSEQ multiplex PCR was the method, and the copy in TCRdb shows in-frame clones only, minus some. The repertoire includes some 150,000 clones, over 60% of them detected once, and roughly 3% sits in the top ten. The sample comes from a study of cytomegalovirus exposure and HLA in healthy donors. Between the trimmed V and J ends, which lost 3 bases and 0 bases, there was a span of 17 bases. This CDR3 contains 18 residues. Germline assignment: CDR1 SNHLY and CDR2 FYNNEI.

The rearrangement links TRBV2 to TRBJ1-4; D possibly corresponds to TRBD1 (6 bases). The clonotype comes from a woman aged 25 to 39 in good health and CMV-seronegative. The sample was PBMCs. The DNA of the CDR3 is TGTGCCAGCAGTGATTCGATCGACAAGGGGGCAACTAATGAAAAACTGTTTTTT. Amino acids: CASSDSIDKGATNEKLFF.